This T cell receptor beta chain was profiled in a study of blood T cell repertoires in COVID-19. In the study overall: Both acute and convalescent COVID-19 samples were obtained from the United States, Italy and Spain. T cells, B-cell-depleted T cells, or PBMCs supplied cDNA or gDNA.

Authors' methods: Amplified reference gene primers provided the basis for estimating nucleated cell counts. TCRdb's table, derived via immunoSEQ multiplex PCR, lists solely in-frame clones and lacks some. V, J and clone size are those of that table, while D and trimming were read from the DNA. The profile covers approximately 69,000 clones, with 60% to 80% appearing a single time and roughly 50% taken by the ten largest. This clone was picked up one time. From germline, CDR1 is MNHEY and CDR2 SMNVEV (reference sequence). The CDR3 extends over 15 amino acids. Trimming pared 3 bases from V and 6 bases from J, leaving 14 bases between.

The clonotype originates from a human donor in a cohort sampled during active COVID-19. The sample consisted of peripheral blood. The chain is built from TRBV27 and TRBJ2-2, with D possibly matching TRBD1 (6 bases). The CDR3 loop is CASSLTGPDAGELFF. DNA for the CDR3: TGTGCCAGCAGTTTGACAGGTCCTGACGCCGGGGAGCTGTTTTTT.